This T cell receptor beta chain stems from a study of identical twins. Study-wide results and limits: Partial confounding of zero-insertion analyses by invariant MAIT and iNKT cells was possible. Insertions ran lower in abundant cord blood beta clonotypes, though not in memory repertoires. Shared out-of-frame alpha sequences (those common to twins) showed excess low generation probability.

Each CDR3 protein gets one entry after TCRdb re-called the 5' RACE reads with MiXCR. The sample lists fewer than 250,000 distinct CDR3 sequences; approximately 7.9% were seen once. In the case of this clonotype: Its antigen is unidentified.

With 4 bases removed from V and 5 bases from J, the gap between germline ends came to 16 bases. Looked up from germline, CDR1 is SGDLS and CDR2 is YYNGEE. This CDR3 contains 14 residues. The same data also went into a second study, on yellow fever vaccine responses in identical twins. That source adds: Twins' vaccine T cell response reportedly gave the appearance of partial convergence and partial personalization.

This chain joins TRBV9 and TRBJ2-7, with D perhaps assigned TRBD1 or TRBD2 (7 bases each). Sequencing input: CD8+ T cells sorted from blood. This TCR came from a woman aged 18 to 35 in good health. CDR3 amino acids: CASSSGGGKDEQYF. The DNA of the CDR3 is TGTGCCAGCAGCTCAGGGGGGGGGAAAGACGAGCAGTACTTC. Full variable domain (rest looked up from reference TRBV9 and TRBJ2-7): DSGVTQTPKHLITATGQRVTLRCSPRSGDLSVYWYQQSLDQGLQFLIQYYNGEERAKGNILERFSAQQFPDLHSELNLSSLELGDSALYFCASSSGGGKDEQYFGPGTRLTVT.